This T cell receptor beta chain is drawn from a study of response to subunit inactivated influenza vaccine. Per the germline V gene, CDR1 is MNHEY and CDR2 is SVGEGT. The length of the CDR3 is 19 residues. J lost 0 bases, V lost 8 bases, and 16 bases had no gene match. Study findings and constraints: It was suggested by the authors that few new T cells are recruited by each seasonal influenza vaccination.

This clonotype was picked up a small number of times. Its antigen remains unknown. Each CDR3 protein gets one entry after TCRdb re-called the RT-PCR reads with MiXCR. The sample comprises about 480,000 distinct CDR3 sequences, around 9.9% of which are singletons, and less than 15% rests with the top ten. The specimen comprised PBMCs from blood, sampled 45 days after vaccination. This chain links TRBV6-2 or TRBV6-3 with TRBJ2-6; 7 positions agree with TRBD1. The TCR sequence derives from a man aged 50 or older who received an inactivated influenza vaccine. The CDR3 sequence: CASEGAIHRDASGANVLTF. The CDR3 nucleotides read TGTGCCAGCGAGGGGGCCATTCACAGGGATGCCTCTGGGGCCAACGTCCTGACTTTC.